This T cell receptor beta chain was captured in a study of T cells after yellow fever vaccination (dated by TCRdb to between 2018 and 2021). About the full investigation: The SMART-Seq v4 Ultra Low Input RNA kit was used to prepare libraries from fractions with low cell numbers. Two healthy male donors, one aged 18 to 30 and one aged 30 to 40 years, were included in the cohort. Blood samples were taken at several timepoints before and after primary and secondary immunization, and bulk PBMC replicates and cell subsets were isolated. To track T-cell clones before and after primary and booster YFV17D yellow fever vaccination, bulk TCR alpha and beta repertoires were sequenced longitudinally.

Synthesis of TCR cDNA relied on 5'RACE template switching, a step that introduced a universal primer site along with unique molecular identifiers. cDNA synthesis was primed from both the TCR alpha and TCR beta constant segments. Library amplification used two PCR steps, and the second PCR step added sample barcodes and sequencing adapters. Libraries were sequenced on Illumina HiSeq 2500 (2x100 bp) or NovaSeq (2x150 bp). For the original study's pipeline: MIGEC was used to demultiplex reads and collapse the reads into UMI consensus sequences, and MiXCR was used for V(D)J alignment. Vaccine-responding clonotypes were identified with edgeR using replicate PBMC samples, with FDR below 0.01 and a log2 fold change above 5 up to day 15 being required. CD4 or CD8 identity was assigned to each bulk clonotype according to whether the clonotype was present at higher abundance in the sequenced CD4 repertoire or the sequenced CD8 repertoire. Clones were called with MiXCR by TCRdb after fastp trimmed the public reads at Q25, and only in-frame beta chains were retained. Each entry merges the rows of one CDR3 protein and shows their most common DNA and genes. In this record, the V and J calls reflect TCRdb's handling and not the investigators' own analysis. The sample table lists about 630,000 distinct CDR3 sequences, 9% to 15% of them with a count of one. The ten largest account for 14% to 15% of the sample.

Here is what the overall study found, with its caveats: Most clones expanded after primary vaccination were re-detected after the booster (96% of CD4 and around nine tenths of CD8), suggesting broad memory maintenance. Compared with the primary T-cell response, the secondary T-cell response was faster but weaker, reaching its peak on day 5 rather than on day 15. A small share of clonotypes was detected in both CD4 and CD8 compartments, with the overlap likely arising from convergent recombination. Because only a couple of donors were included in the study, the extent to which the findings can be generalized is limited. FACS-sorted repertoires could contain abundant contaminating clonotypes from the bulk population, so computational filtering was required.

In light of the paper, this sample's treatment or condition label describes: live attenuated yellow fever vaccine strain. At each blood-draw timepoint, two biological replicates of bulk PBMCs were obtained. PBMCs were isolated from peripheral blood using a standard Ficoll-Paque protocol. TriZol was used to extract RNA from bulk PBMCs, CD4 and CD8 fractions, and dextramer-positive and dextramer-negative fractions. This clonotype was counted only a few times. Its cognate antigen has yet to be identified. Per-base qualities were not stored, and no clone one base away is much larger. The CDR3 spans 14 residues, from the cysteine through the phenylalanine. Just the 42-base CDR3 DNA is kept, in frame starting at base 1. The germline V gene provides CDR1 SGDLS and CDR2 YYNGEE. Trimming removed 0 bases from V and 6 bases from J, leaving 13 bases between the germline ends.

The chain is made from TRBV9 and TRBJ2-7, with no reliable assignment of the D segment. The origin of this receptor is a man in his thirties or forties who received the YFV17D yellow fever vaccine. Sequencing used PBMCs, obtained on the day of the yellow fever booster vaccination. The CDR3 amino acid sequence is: CASSVVPNLAEQYF. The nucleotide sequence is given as TGTGCCAGCAGCGTAGTCCCCAACCTGGCCGAGCAGTACTTC. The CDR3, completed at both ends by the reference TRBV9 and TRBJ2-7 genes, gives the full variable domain DSGVTQTPKHLITATGQRVTLRCSPRSGDLSVYWYQQSLDQGLQFLIQYYNGEERAKGNILERFSAQQFPDLHSELNLSSLELGDSALYFCASSVVPNLAEQYFGPGTRLTVT.